A single sample gave rise to the 24 T cell receptor beta chains below, sequenced in a study of blood T cell repertoires in COVID-19 (dated by TCRdb to about 2020). Libraries were built with the immunoSEQ multiplex PCR assay. Entries here come from immuneACCESS through TCRdb and include only in-frame sequences with V and J called. Some clones fail to appear in such tables; in the studies checked, an unresolved V gene covers under half of the shortfall, and the cause of the remainder is unknown. The sample table holds hundreds of thousands of clones, of which roughly 82% were seen once. The biggest ten clones account for roughly 2% of the sample. The sample consisted of PBMCs or T cells enriched from blood (not recorded which). All receptors derive from a woman in her 50s who had recovered from COVID-19.

This clone was seen just once. The rearrangement uses TRBV19 and TRBJ1-2; 8 bases are shared with TRBD1. This CDR3 region has 15 residues. Germline trimming cut 6 bases from V and 4 bases from J; bases unmatched to any gene: 10. CDR1 is LNHDA, CDR2 SQIVND, per germline (reference sequence). The CDR3 here is CASRLRQGSGYGYTF. For the CDR3, the DNA is TGTGCCAGTAGGCTACGACAGGGGAGCGGCTATGGCTACACCTTC.

The chain uses TRBV18 and TRBJ1-3; D remains ambiguous. Per the germline V gene, CDR1 is KGHSH and CDR2 is LQKENI. V was shortened by 8 bases and J by 0 bases, with 11 bases between the two germline ends. The CDR3 totals 14 residues. This chain's CDR3 is CASQDGSSGNTIYF. The CDR3 nucleotides read TGTGCCAGCCAGGACGGGAGCTCTGGAAACACCATATATTTT.

This rearrangement joins TRBV24-1 to TRBJ1-1, with D perhaps matching TRBD1 (5 bases). Germline V lookup: CDR1 KGHDR, CDR2 SFDVKD. V gave up 6 bases and J gave up 6 bases, with 7 bases separating them. The CDR3 loop spans 11 amino acids. The CDR3 loop is CATSRQSEAFF. CDR3 nucleotides: TGTGCCACCAGTCGACAGTCTGAAGCTTTCTTT.

The chain links TRBV3-1 (or the pseudogene TRBV3-2) to TRBJ2-2; 11 bases line up with TRBD1. Germline lookup yields CDR1 LGHDT and CDR2 YNNKEL (reference sequence). CDR3 length equals 15 residues. The V gene end was trimmed by 4 bases and the J gene end by 6 bases; junction bases not matched to a gene: 4. The DNA of the CDR3 is TGTGCCAGCAGCCCGGGACAGGGGGTCGCCGGGGAGCTGTTTTTT. This encodes CASSPGQGVAGELFF.

This chain uses TRBV7-2 with TRBJ2-1, with 8 positions matching TRBD2. The CDR3 has 16 residues. The junction had 11 bases not matched to a gene; V was cut back by 7 bases and J by 3 bases. Germline values: CDR1 SGHTA, CDR2 FQGNSA. The DNA for the CDR3 is TGTGCCAGCATAAGAGCGGGAGTAAATGGCTACAATGAGCAGTTCTTC. Amino acid sequence: CASIRAGVNGYNEQFF. The whole variable domain, remainder taken from reference TRBV7-2 and TRBJ2-1, is GAGVSQSPSNKVTEKGKDVELRCDPISGHTALYWYRQSLGQGLEFLIYFQGNSAPDKSGLPSDRFSAERTGGSVSTLTIQRTQQEDSAVYLCASIRAGVNGYNEQFFGPGTRLTVL.

The V call is TRBV27, the J call TRBJ2-7; possibly TRBD2 for D (6 bases). CDR1 is MNHEY and CDR2 is SMNVEV in the germline V gene (reference sequence). The CDR3 sequence is 13 residues long. CDR3 sequence: CGKGRMAPYEQYF. The CDR3 DNA reads TGTGGCAAGGGGAGGATGGCCCCCTACGAGCAGTACTTC.

The chain links TRBV2 to TRBJ1-1; 7 nucleotides line up with TRBD1. V shed 7 bases, J shed 5 bases, and the junction held 10 bases outside the gene matches. The CDR3 is made up of 14 amino acids. Germline CDR1 SNHLY, CDR2 FYNNEI. The CDR3 region is CASNSDRVRTEAFF. The CDR3 coding sequence is TGTGCCAGCAACTCCGACAGGGTAAGGACTGAAGCTTTCTTT.

The V gene is TRBV12-3 or TRBV12-4, the J gene TRBJ2-7; no reliable D call. Trimming stripped 6 bases from V and 2 bases from J, with 8 bases between. This CDR3 contains 12 residues. In nucleotides, the CDR3 is TGTGCCAGCAGGGTCTACCCCTACGAGCAGTACTTC. Amino acid sequence: CASRVYPYEQYF.

This clone was seen once. This chain links TRBV18 with TRBJ1-5; D might be TRBD1 (5 bases). Germline CDR1 KGHSH, CDR2 LQKENI. The CDR3 has 15 amino acids. The V end was cut by 5 bases, the J end by 4 bases, with 15 bases between. The CDR3 coding sequence is TGTGCCAGCTCAGGGGGGACCGCTAATAATCAGCCCCAGCATTTT. It encodes CASSGGTANNQPQHF.

The rearrangement joins TRBV2 to TRBJ1-1; the match to TRBD1 covers 8 bases. CDR1 SNHLY and CDR2 FYNNEI come from the germline V gene. CDR3 length equals 15 residues. Losses at the gene ends were 6 bases for V and 5 bases for J; bases not matched to a gene: 11. The CDR3 nucleotides read TGTGCCAGCAGAGGACAGGGAAAGAGGGGAACTGAAGCTTTCTTT. Protein product: CASRGQGKRGTEAFF.

The rearrangement uses TRBV18 and TRBJ2-1; TRBD1 aligns across 7 bases. This CDR3 is built from 12 residues. Germline CDR1 and CDR2: KGHSH and LQKENI. Trimming took 3 bases from V and 9 from J; bases not matched to a gene: 2. As DNA, the CDR3 is TGTGCCAGCTCACCTACAGGGGTTGAGCAGTTCTTC. Its translation is CASSPTGVEQFF.

The J gene is TRBJ2-2, the V gene TRBV14; D is uncertain. Germline V gene data show CDR1 as SGHDN and CDR2 as FVKESK. There are 13 residues in the CDR3. V was pared by 3 bases and J by 1 base, with 3 bases between. The CDR3 DNA sequence: TGTGCCAGCAGCCACAAGAACACCGGGGAGCTGTTTTTT. Protein: CASSHKNTGELFF.

This chain links TRBV29-1 with TRBJ2-1; 7 bases are shared with TRBD1. Germline trimming cut 4 bases from V and 5 bases from J; bases unmatched to any gene: 8. From germline, CDR1 is SQVTM and CDR2 ANQGSEA. The CDR3 is made up of 14 amino acids. In DNA, the CDR3 is TGCAGCGTTGGTATAGGGGGCGCCGACAATGAGCAGTTCTTC. Translation gives CSVGIGGADNEQFF.

The V and J genes are TRBV12-5 and TRBJ1-5; TRBD1 might be the D (6 bases). The CDR3 runs to 17 residues. The V end lost 4 bases, the J end lost 1 base, and 17 bases lay between the germline ends. Germline CDR1 LGHNT, CDR2 FRNRAP. The CDR3: CASGYASGGASNQPQHF. In DNA, the CDR3 is TGTGCTAGTGGTTACGCCTCGGGGGGGGCGAGCAATCAGCCCCAGCATTTT. Together with reference TRBV12-5 and TRBJ1-5, the CDR3 gives the full variable domain: DARVTQTPRHKVTEMGQEVTMRCQPILGHNTVFWYRQTMMQGLELLAYFRNRAPLDDSGMPKDRFSAEMPDATLATLKIQPSEPRDSAVYFCASGYASGGASNQPQHFGDGTRLSIL.

This clone was counted a few times. The chain is built from TRBV6-4 and TRBJ1-2; 10 bases agree with TRBD1. This CDR3 contains 13 residues. V lost 2 bases and J lost 8; bases outside the gene matches: 2. Germline V gene lookup returns CDR1 MRHNA and CDR2 SNTAGT. DNA of the CDR3: TGTGCCAGCAGTGACCAGGACAGGGGGGGCTACACCTTC. This encodes CASSDQDRGGYTF.

The V call is TRBV5-1, the J call TRBJ2-1, with 14 bases identical to TRBD2. The V gene's germline CDR1 is SGHRS and CDR2 YFSETQ. This CDR3 is 15 amino acids long. The junction had 7 bases not matched to a gene; V was cut back by 5 bases and J by 9 bases. CDR3 sequence reads: CASSLTSGGAGEQFF. For the CDR3, the DNA is TGCGCCAGCAGTCTGACTAGCGGGGGGGCCGGTGAGCAGTTCTTC. The variable domain in full, with the rest retrieved from reference TRBV5-1 and TRBJ2-1, is KAGVTQTPRYLIKTRGQQVTLSCSPISGHRSVSWYQQTPGQGLQFLFEYFSETQRNKGNFPGRFSGRQFSNSRSEMNVSTLELGDSALYLCASSLTSGGAGEQFFGPGTRLTVL.

The chain has TRBV28 and TRBJ2-5; D is undetermined. CDR1 and CDR2 (germline): MDHEN, SYDVKM. The ends were cut back, 5 bases at V and 2 bases at J, with 15 bases in the middle. The CDR3 has 15 amino acids. CDR3 residues: CASSPLEPVQETQYF. In DNA form, the CDR3 reads TGTGCCAGCAGTCCCCTCGAGCCTGTACAAGAGACCCAGTACTTC.

This chain joins TRBV19 and TRBJ1-4; D ambiguous. This CDR3 region has 14 residues. Germline assignment: CDR1 LNHDA and CDR2 SQIVND (reference sequence). V gave up 3 bases and J gave up 8 bases, with 13 bases separating them. The CDR3 is CASSISRGWEKLFF. For the CDR3, the DNA is TGTGCCAGTAGTATTTCAAGAGGTTGGGAAAAACTGTTTTTT.

The gene calls are TRBV9 and TRBJ1-2; D possibly corresponds to TRBD1 (6 bases). The germline V and J ends were trimmed by 4 bases and 4 bases, with 11 bases remaining between them. Germline CDR1 is SGDLS and CDR2 is YYNGEE. The CDR3 extends over 13 amino acids. The CDR3 is CASSNNRAYGYTF. CDR3 in DNA: TGTGCCAGCAGCAACAACAGGGCCTATGGCTACACCTTC.

Concerning this clone itself: This CDR3 is also generated by other DNA sequences in the sample. The rearrangement joins TRBV19 to TRBJ1-1, with unresolved D. Germline V CDR1 and CDR2: LNHDA, SQIVND (reference sequence). Trimming cost V 3 bases and J 4 bases, with 6 bases left between them. CDR3 size: 12 residues. CDR3 in DNA: TGTGCCAGTAGTATTCGGAGCACTGAAGCTTTCTTT. It translates to CASSIRSTEAFF.

The rearrangement uses TRBV5-1 and TRBJ1-1, with 8 bases fitting TRBD1. Germline V CDR1 and CDR2: SGHRS, YFSETQ. The CDR3 contains 17 residues. V trimming: 5 bases; J trimming: 3 bases; junction bases outside the gene matches: 15. The CDR3 region has the DNA TGCGCCAGCAGGCCAGGGGGCTTAGGAATTCGGGACACTGAAGCTTTCTTT. Encoded protein: CASRPGGLGIRDTEAFF.

This chain links TRBV3-1 (or the pseudogene TRBV3-2) with TRBJ2-1, with 9 bases aligning to TRBD2. CDR3 length: 16 residues. Losses at the gene ends were 6 bases for V and 8 bases for J; bases not matched to a gene: 14. Germline CDR1 reads LGHDT; CDR2 reads YNNKEL (reference sequence). The CDR3 protein is CASSPGAGGVRYEQFF. The CDR3 nucleotides read TGTGCCAGCAGTCCCGGTGCGGGGGGGGTGAGGTATGAGCAGTTCTTC.

The J gene is TRBJ2-1, the V gene TRBV2; 9 bases line up with TRBD2. J was trimmed by 8 bases and V by 8 bases; bases with no gene match: 13. In germline, CDR1 is SNHLY, CDR2 FYNNEI. The CDR3 totals 15 residues. CDR3 sequence (DNA): TGTGCCAGCGGTCCGGAAGCGGGAGGTTTGGATGAGCAGTTCTTC. This gives the protein CASGPEAGGLDEQFF.

The V and J genes are TRBV4-2 and TRBJ1-2; D is unclear. The germline V and J ends were trimmed by 0 bases and 8 bases, with 10 bases remaining between them. The CDR3 extends over 13 amino acids. Per germline, CDR1 LGHNA and CDR2 YNFKEQ. CDR3 sequence: CASSQDHGGGYTF. In nucleotides, the CDR3 is TGTGCCAGCAGCCAAGATCACGGAGGGGGCTACACCTTC.